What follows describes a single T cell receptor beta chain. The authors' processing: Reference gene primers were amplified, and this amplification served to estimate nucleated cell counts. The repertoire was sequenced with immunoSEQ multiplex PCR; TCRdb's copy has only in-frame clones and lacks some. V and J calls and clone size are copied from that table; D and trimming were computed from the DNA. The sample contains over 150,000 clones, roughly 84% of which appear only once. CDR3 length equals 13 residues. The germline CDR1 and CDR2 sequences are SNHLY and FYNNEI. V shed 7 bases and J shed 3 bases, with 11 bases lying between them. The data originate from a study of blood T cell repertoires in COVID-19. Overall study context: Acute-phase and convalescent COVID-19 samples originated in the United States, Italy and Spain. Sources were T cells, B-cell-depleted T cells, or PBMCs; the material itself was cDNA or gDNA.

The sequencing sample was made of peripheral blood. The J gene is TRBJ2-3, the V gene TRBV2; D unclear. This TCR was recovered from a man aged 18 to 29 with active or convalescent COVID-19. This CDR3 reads CASKIFETDTQYF. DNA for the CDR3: TGTGCCAGCAAAATCTTCGAGACAGATACGCAGTATTTT.